These 29 T cell receptor beta chains were sequenced from one sample in a study of T cell responses to AZD1222 COVID-19 vaccine. Profiled with immunoSEQ multiplex PCR; TCRdb holds only in-frame clones, not every one. In the table there are about 120,000 clones, 75% to 90% of which are singletons. Material: peripheral blood, obtained on day 0 of AZD1222 vaccination. The receptors derive from an adult in good health.

This chain joins TRBV9 and TRBJ1-4, with TRBD1 identical over 10 bases. Per the germline V gene, CDR1 is SGDLS and CDR2 is YYNGEE. Losses at the gene ends were 4 bases for V and 10 bases for J; bases not matched to a gene: 10. The CDR3 runs 15 residues. The chain's CDR3 is CASSPVRDRGGKLFF. DNA of the CDR3: TGTGCCAGCAGCCCGGTCCGGGACAGGGGCGGAAAACTGTTTTTT.

The V gene is TRBV9, the J gene TRBJ2-1, with 12 bases identical to TRBD2. The CDR3 is 18 amino acids. Trimming removed 0 bases from V and 1 base from J; junction bases left unmatched: 5. Per the germline V gene, CDR1 is SGDLS and CDR2 is YYNGEE. The DNA of the CDR3 is TGTGCCAGCAGCGTAGACCCACTAGCGGGGGGTTCCTACAATGAGCAGTTCTTC. It yields the protein CASSVDPLAGGSYNEQFF.

This chain uses TRBV4-3 with TRBJ1-2; 8 bases are shared with TRBD1. Germline CDR1 and CDR2: LGHNA and YSLEER. Germline trimming cut 4 bases from V and 4 bases from J; bases unmatched to any gene: 8. This CDR3 comprises 15 residues. CDR3: CASSPQQGDPYGYTF. The CDR3 nucleotides are TGCGCCAGCAGCCCGCAACAGGGGGACCCCTATGGCTACACCTTC.

This clone was seen many times. The rearrangement links TRBV5-4 to TRBJ1-1; D is unresolved. The CDR3 sequence is 13 residues long. Per the germline V gene, CDR1 is SGHNT and CDR2 is YYREEE (reference sequence). The V end lost 5 bases, the J end lost 7 bases, and 15 bases lay between the germline ends. CDR3 DNA: TGTGCCAGCAGGGATGGTGAGAGAGTTGAAGCTTTCTTT. It encodes CASRDGERVEAFF. The variable domain in full, with the rest retrieved from reference TRBV5-4 and TRBJ1-1, is ETGVTQSPTHLIKTRGQQVTLRCSSQSGHNTVSWYQQALGQGPQFIFQYYREEENGRGNFPPRFSGLQFPNYSSELNVNALELDDSALYLCASRDGERVEAFFGQGTRLTVV.

The V and J genes are TRBV7-2 and TRBJ1-6; D is possibly TRBD1 (6 bases). In germline, CDR1 is SGHTA, CDR2 FQGNSA. V lost 6 bases to trimming and J lost 0 bases, with 12 bases between them. The CDR3 spans 16 residues. The CDR3, as DNA: TGTGCCAGCAGGGTAGACAGGAGCTCCTATAATTCACCCCTCCACTTT. Translated: CASRVDRSSYNSPLHF.

The CDR3 sequence: CASSSTGREAGNTIYF. The CDR3 DNA reads TGTGCCAGCAGTTCTACGGGGCGAGAGGCTGGAAACACCATATATTTT. This chain links TRBV28 with TRBJ1-3; a possible D gene is TRBD1 (5 bases). Trimming shortened V by 4 bases and J by 2 bases, and 15 bases separated the two germline ends. The germline gives CDR1 MDHEN, CDR2 SYDVKM. The CDR3 totals 16 residues.

The rearrangement links TRBV12-3 or TRBV12-4 to TRBJ2-5; the D gene could be TRBD1 or TRBD2 (5 bases each). CDR3 length equals 13 residues. Trimming shortened V by 3 bases and J by 5 bases, and 10 bases separated the two germline ends. CDR3 nucleotides: TGTGCCAGCAGTTTCGGGACCTCGGAGACCCAGTACTTC. It codes for CASSFGTSETQYF.

This chain uses TRBV7-2 with TRBJ1-5; D not certain. The CDR3 is 13 amino acids. Trimming left V 2 bases short and J 4 bases short, with 6 bases between. CDR1 and CDR2 (germline): SGHTA, FQGNSA. CDR3 DNA sequence: TGTGCCAGCAGCTTAAGCACTAATCAGCCCCAGCATTTT. Its translation is CASSLSTNQPQHF.

This chain joins TRBV30 and TRBJ2-7, with TRBD1 matching 8 bases. This CDR3 comprises 16 residues. Unmatched junction bases numbered 9, after V lost 0 bases and J lost 2 bases. Germline V gives CDR1 GTSNPN, CDR2 SVGIG (reference sequence). The CDR3 DNA sequence: TGTGCCTGGAGTGTAGTCCCACAGGGGGTCCCCTACGAGCAGTACTTC. Residues: CAWSVVPQGVPYEQYF.

The CDR3 DNA follows: TGCAGCGTTGATAAAGGCCATGAAGCTTTCTTT. Amino acid sequence: CSVDKGHEAFF. The chain uses TRBV29-1 and TRBJ1-1; D not certain. Trimming pared 3 bases from V and 7 bases from J, leaving 9 bases between. This CDR3 region has 11 residues. Germline CDR1 SQVTM, CDR2 ANQGSEA.

The V call is TRBV28, the J call TRBJ2-5; no firm D call. CDR1 is MDHEN, CDR2 SYDVKM, per germline. Between the trimmed V and J ends, which lost 3 bases and 5 bases, there was a span of 4 bases. The CDR3 contains 11 residues. The CDR3 DNA reads TGTGCCAGCAGTTTTCGGGAGACCCAGTACTTC. Translating it yields CASSFRETQYF.

This chain links TRBV6-6 with TRBJ1-3; 7 bases agree with TRBD1. CDR3 length equals 15 residues. Unmatched junction bases numbered 8, after V lost 6 bases and J lost 3 bases. Germline V gene lookup returns CDR1 MNHNY and CDR2 SVGAGI (reference sequence). CDR3 protein: CASRSDRADGNTIYF. The CDR3, as DNA: TGTGCCAGCAGGAGCGACAGGGCCGATGGAAACACCATATATTTT.

The rearrangement links TRBV6-5 to TRBJ1-1; D is perhaps TRBD1 (5 bases). Germline CDR1 MNHEY, CDR2 SVGAGI. Between the trimmed V and J ends, which lost 6 bases and 9 bases, there was a span of 11 bases. The CDR3 contains 11 residues. For the CDR3, the DNA is TGTGCCAGCAGAGTGCAGGGTAAAGCTTTCTTT. Translating gives CASRVQGKAFF.

The chain uses TRBV19 and TRBJ1-5; D is uncertain. V lost 1 base to trimming and J lost 6 bases, with 10 bases between them. The CDR3 spans 14 residues. Germline V gene sequence: CDR1 LNHDA, CDR2 SQIVND (reference sequence). CDR3: CASSIVGAAQPQHF. The CDR3 nucleotides read TGTGCCAGTAGTATAGTAGGTGCGGCTCAGCCCCAGCATTTT.

CDR3 in DNA: TGTGCCAGCAGCCTGAACAACAGGGGGCTCGGGTACGAGCAGTACTTC. It yields the protein CASSLNNRGLGYEQYF. V usage is TRBV5-8 and J usage is TRBJ2-7, with 9 bases aligning to TRBD1. The V gene end was trimmed by 4 bases and the J gene end by 4 bases; junction bases not matched to a gene: 12. Germline V CDR1 and CDR2: SGHTS, YDEGEE. The CDR3 is made up of 16 amino acids. Variable domain in full (rest from reference TRBV5-8 and TRBJ2-7): EAGVTQSPTHLIKTRGQQATLRCSPISGHTSVYWYQQALGLGLQFLLWYDEGEERNRGNFPPRFSGRQFPNYSSELNVNALELEDSALYLCASSLNNRGLGYEQYFGPGTRLTVT.

The chain recombines TRBV25-1 with TRBJ1-4; 7 bases map to TRBD1. J gave up 7 bases and V 6 bases, and 8 bases lay outside the gene matches. From germline, CDR1 is MGHDK and CDR2 SYGVNS. The CDR3 totals 14 residues. The CDR3 here is CASSRTGASEKLFF. DNA of the CDR3: TGTGCCAGCAGCCGCACAGGGGCCAGTGAAAAACTGTTTTTT.

The V and J genes are TRBV2 and TRBJ2-3, with D possibly being TRBD2 (5 bases). Trimming left V 2 bases short and J 6 bases short, with 6 bases between. Germline loops: CDR1 SNHLY, CDR2 FYNNEI. CDR3 size: 12 residues. The CDR3: CASSERRDTQYF. The CDR3 DNA reads as TGTGCCAGCAGTGAAAGGAGGGATACGCAGTATTTT.

This chain links TRBV18 with TRBJ2-1, with a tentative D call TRBD2 (5 bases). Trimming took off 5 bases at V and 0 bases at J, with 11 bases between the two ends. Germline V gene data show CDR1 as KGHSH and CDR2 as LQKENI. This CDR3 contains 15 residues. The CDR3, as DNA: TGTGCCAGCTCATTCCCGGAGGCCTCCTACAATGAGCAGTTCTTC. Translated: CASSFPEASYNEQFF.

The CDR3 region is CASSPIQNTEAFF. The DNA of the CDR3 is TGTGCCAGCAGCCCTATCCAGAACACTGAAGCTTTCTTT. V gene TRBV7-2 combines with J gene TRBJ1-1, with D unclear. The CDR3 length is 13 residues. V lost 5 bases and J lost 1, with 8 bases in between. Germline V gene sequence: CDR1 SGHTA, CDR2 FQGNSA.

This rearrangement joins TRBV2 to TRBJ1-1; D is undetermined. Trimming shortened V by 3 bases and J by 0 bases, and 8 bases separated the two germline ends. The germline V gene encodes CDR1 SNHLY and CDR2 FYNNEI. This CDR3 comprises 14 residues. CDR3 sequence: CASSDGSMNTEAFF. The CDR3 nucleotides read TGTGCCAGCAGTGATGGATCAATGAACACTGAAGCTTTCTTT.

In nucleotides, the CDR3 is TGTGCCAGCAGACCCCCCGTTTTCGGGTTTGACGAAGCTTTCTTT. Translating it yields CASRPPVFGFDEAFF. This rearrangement joins TRBV6-5 to TRBJ1-1; no clear D gene. V lost 6 bases and J 8 bases, leaving 22 bases between the germline ends. The CDR3 is made up of 15 amino acids. Germline CDR1 MNHEY, CDR2 SVGAGI.

The genes are TRBV6-6 and TRBJ1-4; D not certain. Germline V gene lookup returns CDR1 MNHNY and CDR2 SVGAGI (reference sequence). With 0 bases removed from V and 7 bases from J, the gap between germline ends came to 15 bases. The CDR3 has 16 amino acids. CDR3 residues: CASSYSTRAVGEKLFF. The CDR3 DNA reads TGTGCCAGCAGTTACTCCACGAGAGCCGTGGGTGAAAAACTGTTTTTT.

The V gene is TRBV27, the J gene TRBJ1-1; D is uncertain. This CDR3 has 11 amino acids. CDR1 is MNHEY and CDR2 is SMNVEV in the germline V gene (reference sequence). Deletions cut 8 bases from V and 1 base from J, with 5 bases between. DNA for the CDR3: TGTGCCAGCTTGACGAACACTGAAGCTTTCTTT. This encodes CASLTNTEAFF.

The V and J genes are TRBV4-2 and TRBJ1-2; perhaps TRBD1 as D (5 bases). With 0 bases removed from V and 1 base from J, the gap between germline ends came to 9 bases. CDR1 and CDR2 (germline): LGHNA, YNFKEQ. This CDR3 spans 15 amino acids. The CDR3 reads CASSQDLGVNYGYTF. In nucleotides, the CDR3 is TGTGCCAGCAGCCAAGATTTGGGGGTTAACTATGGCTACACCTTC.

The chain links TRBV4-2 to TRBJ1-5; 9 bases match TRBD1. CDR3 length equals 18 residues. Per germline, CDR1 LGHNA and CDR2 YNFKEQ. The ends lost 0 bases at V and 0 bases at J; junction bases unmatched: 6. As DNA, the CDR3 is TGTGCCAGCAGCCAAGAAGGGCGGACAGGGGCTAGCAATCAGCCCCAGCATTTT. Protein product: CASSQEGRTGASNQPQHF.

The chain uses TRBV11-2 and TRBJ2-5; TRBD1 or TRBD2 may be the D gene (5 bases each). Germline CDR1 is SGHAT and CDR2 is FQNNGV. The CDR3 length is 14 residues. The V end lost 1 base, the J end lost 3 bases, and 9 bases lay between the germline ends. The CDR3 reads CASSLGGLEETQYF. The CDR3 DNA reads TGTGCCAGCAGCTTAGGGGGGTTGGAAGAGACCCAGTACTTC.

For this clone: One junction end does not reproduce the germline sequence, and a read error may be involved. The chain recombines TRBV7-7 with TRBJ2-1; D is unclear. This CDR3 comprises 14 residues. CDR1 is SSHAT and CDR2 is FNYEAQ in the germline V gene (reference sequence). CDR3 sequence reads: CASSLESDYNEQFF. CDR3 nucleotide sequence: TGTGCTAGCAGCTTAGAAAGCGATTACAATGAGCAGTTCTTC.

V and J are TRBV3-1 (or the pseudogene TRBV3-2) and TRBJ1-2, with D maybe TRBD1 (5 bases). The CDR3 extends over 15 amino acids. Germline V gene lookup returns CDR1 LGHDT and CDR2 YNNKEL (reference sequence). V lost 6 bases, J lost 4 bases, and 18 bases lay in between. The CDR3 DNA reads as TGTGCCAGCAGTCCTCGGGGGGTGCGCTCCTATGGCTACACCTTC. Protein sequence: CASSPRGVRSYGYTF.

The chain links TRBV4-2 to TRBJ1-2; D possibly corresponds to TRBD1 (5 bases). Trimming pared 0 bases from V and 8 bases from J, leaving 16 bases between. This CDR3 region has 15 residues. Looked up from germline, CDR1 is LGHNA and CDR2 is YNFKEQ. CDR3 sequence (DNA): TGTGCCAGCAGCCAAGAATTTACAGGCCCGGGAGGCTACACCTTC. This gives the protein CASSQEFTGPGGYTF.